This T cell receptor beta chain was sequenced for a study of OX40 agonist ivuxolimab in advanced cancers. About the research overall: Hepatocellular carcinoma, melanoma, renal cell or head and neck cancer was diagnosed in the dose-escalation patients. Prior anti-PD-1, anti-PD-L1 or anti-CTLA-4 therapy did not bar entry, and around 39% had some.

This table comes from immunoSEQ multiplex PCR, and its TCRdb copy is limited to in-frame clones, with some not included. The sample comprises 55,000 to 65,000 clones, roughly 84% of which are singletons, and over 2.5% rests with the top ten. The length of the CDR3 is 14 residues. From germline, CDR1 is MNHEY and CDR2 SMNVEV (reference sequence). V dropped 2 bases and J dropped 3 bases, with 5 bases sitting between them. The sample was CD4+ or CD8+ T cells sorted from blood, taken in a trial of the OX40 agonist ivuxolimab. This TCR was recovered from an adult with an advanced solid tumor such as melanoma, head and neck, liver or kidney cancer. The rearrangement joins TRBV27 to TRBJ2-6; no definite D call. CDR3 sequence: CASSLAYGANVLTF. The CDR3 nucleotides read TGTGCCAGCAGTTTAGCATATGGGGCCAACGTCCTGACTTTC.